This T cell receptor beta chain stems from a study of T cells in Graves' hyperthyroidism and ophthalmopathy. This clonotype was seen repeatedly, ten times or more. Trimming removed 4 bases from V and 0 bases from J, with 9 bases in between. The CDR3 extends over 14 amino acids. Amplified regions were TCR beta CDR3 sequences from RNA transcripts. TCR CDR3 regions were first amplified by RT-PCR with HTBI primers. TCRdb passed the multiplex PCR reads through MiXCR, listing each CDR3 protein once. Among around 600,000 distinct CDR3 sequences listed, 12% to 15% were seen once. The specimen was blood. This sequence joins TRBV12-3 or TRBV12-4 and TRBJ1-2, with D possibly TRBD1 on 5 matching bases. The sequence was obtained from a woman between 18 and 29 years old with Graves' ophthalmopathy. As DNA, the CDR3 is TGTGCCAGCAGTTCAGGGAGCTCTAACTATGGCTACACCTTC. It codes for CASSSGSSNYGYTF.